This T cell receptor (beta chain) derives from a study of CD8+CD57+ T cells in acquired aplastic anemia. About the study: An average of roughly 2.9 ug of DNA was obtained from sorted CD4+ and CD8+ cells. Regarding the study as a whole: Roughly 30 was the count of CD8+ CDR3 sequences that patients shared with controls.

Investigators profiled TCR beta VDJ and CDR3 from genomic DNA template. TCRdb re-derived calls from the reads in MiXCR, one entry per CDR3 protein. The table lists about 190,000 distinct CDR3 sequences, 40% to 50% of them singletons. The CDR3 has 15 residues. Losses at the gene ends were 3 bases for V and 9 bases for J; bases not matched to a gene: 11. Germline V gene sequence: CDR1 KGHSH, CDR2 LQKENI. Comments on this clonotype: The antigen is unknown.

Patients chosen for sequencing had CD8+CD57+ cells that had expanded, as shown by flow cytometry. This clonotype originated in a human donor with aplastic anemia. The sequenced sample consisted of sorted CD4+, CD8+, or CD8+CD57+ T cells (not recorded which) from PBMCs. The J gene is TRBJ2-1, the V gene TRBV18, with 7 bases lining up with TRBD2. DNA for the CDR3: TGTGCCAGCTCACCGTGGCTAGCGGAAAACAGTGAGCAGTTCTTC. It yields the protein CASSPWLAENSEQFF.